Listed below are T cell receptor beta chains from one sample, sequenced in a study of PD-1 blockade in classical Hodgkin lymphoma. The data were produced by immunoSEQ multiplex PCR, yet TCRdb's version contains in-frame clones alone and is incomplete. The profile shows some 2,000 clones, around 83% of them singletons. The sample in question was peripheral blood mononuclear cells (PBMCs), obtained at baseline. The receptors were sampled from a human donor with classical Hodgkin lymphoma. The CDR3 runs from the conserved cysteine through the conserved F or W. A D gene is named only where the DNA matches it firmly. Size is stated for part of the rows, as once, few or many counts, or as a class when the clone is expanded.

V gene	clone size	J gene	D gene	CDR3 protein	CDR3 DNA
TRBV9	once	TRBJ2-5	TRBD2	CASSVGTSGGPGQETQYF	TGTGCCAGCAGCGTGGGGACTAGCGGGGGGCCCGGACAAGAGACCCAGTACTTC
TRBV6-1	.	TRBJ2-3	.	CASSEAWLPTDTQYF	TGTGCCAGCAGTGAAGCCTGGCTTCCGACAGATACGCAGTATTTT
TRBV11-2	.	TRBJ2-3	.	CASSLVSASSTDTQYF	TGTGCCAGCAGCTTAGTTAGCGCCTCTAGCACAGATACGCAGTATTTT
TRBV18	once	TRBJ2-4	.	CASSPGTGLAKNIQYF	TGTGCCAGCTCACCAGGCACAGGGCTAGCCAAAAACATTCAGTACTTC
TRBV5-5	few	TRBJ2-2	.	CASSLVPSVHTGELFF	TGTGCCAGCAGCTTGGTACCTAGCGTTCACACCGGGGAGCTGTTTTTT
TRBV2	.	TRBJ2-2	.	CASSEFTGELFF	TGTGCCAGCAGTGAATTCACCGGGGAGCTGTTTTTT
TRBV9	.	TRBJ1-3	.	CASSVDGRGNTIYF	TGTGCCAGCAGCGTCGACGGGAGAGGAAACACCATATATTTT
TRBV5-1	.	TRBJ1-4	TRBD1	CASSLTGVAKEKLFF	TGCGCCAGCAGCTTGACAGGGGTAGCTAAAGAAAAACTGTTTTTT
TRBV28	.	TRBJ2-7	.	CASSLFGGYEQYF	TGTGCCAGCAGTTTATTCGGAGGATACGAGCAGTACTTC
TRBV7-9	.	TRBJ2-3	.	CASSEARPFEASSTDTQYF	TGTGCCAGCTCCGAAGCGAGGCCTTTTGAAGCGTCTAGCACAGATACGCAGTATTTT
TRBV9	.	TRBJ1-5	.	CASSEGGGNGQPQHF	TGTGCCAGCAGCGAAGGGGGGGGAAACGGTCAGCCCCAGCATTTT
TRBV6-5	.	TRBJ1-2	.	CASSRKGGSYGYTF	TGTGCCAGCAGTCGCAAGGGGGGGAGCTATGGCTACACCTTC
TRBV7-2	.	TRBJ1-5	.	CASSLNAGVNQPQHF	TGTGCCAGCAGCTTAAATGCCGGGGTAAATCAGCCCCAGCATTTT
TRBV15	.	TRBJ2-2	.	CATSREGGTGELFF	TGTGCCACCAGCAGAGAAGGGGGCACCGGGGAGCTGTTTTTT
TRBV7-9	few	TRBJ1-2	TRBD1	CASSPRDRVYGYTF	TGTGCCAGCAGCCCCCGGGACAGAGTCTATGGCTACACCTTC
TRBV10-3	few	TRBJ2-1	TRBD2	CAIKATSGGYNEQFF	TGTGCCATCAAGGCGACTAGCGGGGGGTACAATGAGCAGTTCTTC
TRBV6-5	.	TRBJ1-1	.	CASSYSTMVVTEAFF	TGTGCCAGCAGTTACTCGACTATGGTGGTCACTGAAGCTTTCTTT
TRBV7-9	.	TRBJ2-6	.	CASSPLMTGANVLTF	TGTGCCAGCAGCCCCCTAATGACTGGGGCCAACGTCCTGACTTTC
TRBV18	.	TRBJ2-3	.	CASSPLSTDTQYF	TGTGCCAGCTCACCACTCAGCACAGATACGCAGTATTTT
TRBV30	.	TRBJ2-2	TRBD1	CAWRDRDPGELFF	TGTGCCTGGAGGGACAGGGACCCCGGGGAGCTGTTTTTT
TRBV9	.	TRBJ1-3	TRBD1	CASSSGTGASVNTIYF	TGTGCCAGCAGCTCGGGGACAGGGGCCTCTGTAAACACCATATATTTT
TRBV5-1	.	TRBJ1-4	TRBD1	CASSLTGVANEKLFF	TGCGCCAGCAGCTTGACAGGGGTAGCTAATGAAAAACTGTTTTTT
TRBV6-5	.	TRBJ2-5	TRBD1	CASSYSTGGETQYF	TGTGCCAGCAGTTACTCAACAGGGGGAGAGACCCAGTACTTC
TRBV28	.	TRBJ2-7	TRBD2	CASRSTSGSYEQYF	TGTGCCAGCAGATCGACTAGCGGCTCCTACGAGCAGTACTTC